The entry below describes one TCR beta chain. A read error may account for a junction end that differs from germline. Different DNA sequences within this sample yield the same CDR3. The germline V gene encodes CDR1 MDHEN and CDR2 SYDVKM. There are 14 residues in the CDR3. This specimen comes from a study of shared clonotypes between healthy human individuals. Participating donors were healthy, HIV-negative adults free of recent acute infections or vaccinations. On sorted subsets, replicate PCRs used approximately 190 ng DNA, or tens of thousands of T cell genomes. The repertoire was sequenced with immunoSEQ multiplex PCR; TCRdb's copy has only in-frame clones and lacks some. The sample shows hundreds of thousands of clones, 95% to 97% of them seen only once.

The rearrangement uses TRBV28 and TRBJ2-7, with 14 bases lining up with TRBD2. Sequencing was performed on naive CD4+ T cells sorted from blood. Indicated subset: CD45RA+ positively selected. The source is a woman aged 30 to 39 in good health. The CDR3, as DNA: TGTGCCAGCACCGGGACTAGCGGGAGTTACGAGCAATACTTC. It specifies CASTGTSGSYEQYF.